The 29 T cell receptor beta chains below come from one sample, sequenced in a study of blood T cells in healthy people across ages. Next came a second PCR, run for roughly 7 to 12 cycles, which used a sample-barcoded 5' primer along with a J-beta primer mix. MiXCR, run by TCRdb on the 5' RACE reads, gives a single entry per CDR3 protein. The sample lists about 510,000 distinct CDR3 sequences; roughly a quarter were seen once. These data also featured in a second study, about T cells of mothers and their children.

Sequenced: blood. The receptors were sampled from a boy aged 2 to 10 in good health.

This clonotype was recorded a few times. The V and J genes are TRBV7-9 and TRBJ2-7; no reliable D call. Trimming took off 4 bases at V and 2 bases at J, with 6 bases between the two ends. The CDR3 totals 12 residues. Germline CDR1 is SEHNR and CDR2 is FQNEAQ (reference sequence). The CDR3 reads CASSSGTYEQYF. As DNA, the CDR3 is TGTGCCAGCAGCTCCGGAACCTACGAGCAGTACTTC.

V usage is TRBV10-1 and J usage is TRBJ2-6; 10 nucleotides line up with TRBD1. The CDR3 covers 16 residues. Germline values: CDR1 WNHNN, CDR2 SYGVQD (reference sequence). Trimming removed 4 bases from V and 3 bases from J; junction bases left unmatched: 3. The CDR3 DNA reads TGCGCCAGCAGTGGACAGGGGGCTGATGGGGCCAACGTCCTGACTTTC. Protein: CASSGQGADGANVLTF.

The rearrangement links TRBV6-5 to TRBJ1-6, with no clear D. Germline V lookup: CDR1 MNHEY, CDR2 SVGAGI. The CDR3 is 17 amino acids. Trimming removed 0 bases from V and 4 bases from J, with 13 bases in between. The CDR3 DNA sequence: TGTGCCAGCAGTTACTCTATTGCAAGAGGATATAATTCACCCCTCCACTTT. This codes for CASSYSIARGYNSPLHF.

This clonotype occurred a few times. The CDR3 nucleotides read TGTGCCAGCAGCCAAGCAAATCCCGCGAACACCGGGGAGCTGTTTTTT. Translated, it gives CASSQANPANTGELFF. The V gene is TRBV3-1, the J gene TRBJ2-2; the D is unclear. Germline V gene lookup returns CDR1 LGHDT and CDR2 YNNKEL (reference sequence). The V end lost 1 base, the J end lost 0 bases, and 9 bases lay between the germline ends. This CDR3 has 16 amino acids.

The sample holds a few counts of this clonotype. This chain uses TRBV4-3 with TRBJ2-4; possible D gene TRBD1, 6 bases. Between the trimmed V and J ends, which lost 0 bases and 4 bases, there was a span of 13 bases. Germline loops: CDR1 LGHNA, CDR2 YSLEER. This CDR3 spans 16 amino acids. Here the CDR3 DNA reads TGCGCCAGCAGCCAAGATTTTTACAGGGATAAAAACATTCAGTACTTC. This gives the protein CASSQDFYRDKNIQYF.

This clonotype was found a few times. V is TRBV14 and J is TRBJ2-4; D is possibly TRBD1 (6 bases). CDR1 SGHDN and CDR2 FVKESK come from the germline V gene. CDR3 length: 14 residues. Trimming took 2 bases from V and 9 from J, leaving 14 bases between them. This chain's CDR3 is CASSQLGQFPIQYF. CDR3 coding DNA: TGTGCCAGCAGCCAACTGGGACAATTTCCCATTCAGTACTTC.

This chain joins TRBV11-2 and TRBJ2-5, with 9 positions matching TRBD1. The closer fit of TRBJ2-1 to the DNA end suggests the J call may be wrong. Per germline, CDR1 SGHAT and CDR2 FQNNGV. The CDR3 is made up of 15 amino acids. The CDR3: CASSLDWTGVHEQFF. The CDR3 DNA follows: TGTGCCAGCAGCTTAGATTGGACAGGGGTGCATGAGCAGTTCTTC.

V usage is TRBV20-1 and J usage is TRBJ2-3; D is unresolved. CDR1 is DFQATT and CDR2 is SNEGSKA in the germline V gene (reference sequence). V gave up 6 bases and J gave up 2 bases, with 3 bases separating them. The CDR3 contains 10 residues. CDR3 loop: CSAPTDTQYF. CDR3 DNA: TGCAGTGCCCCCACAGATACGCAGTATTTT.

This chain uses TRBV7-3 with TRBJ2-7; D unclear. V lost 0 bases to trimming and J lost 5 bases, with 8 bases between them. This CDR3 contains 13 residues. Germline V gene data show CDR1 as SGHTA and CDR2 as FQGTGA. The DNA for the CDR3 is TGTGCCAGCAGCTTAACGGGCCGCGACGAGCAGTACTTC. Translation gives CASSLTGRDEQYF. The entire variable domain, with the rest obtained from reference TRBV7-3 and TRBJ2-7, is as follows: GAGVSQTPSNKVTEKGKYVELRCDPISGHTALYWYRQSLGQGPEFLIYFQGTGAADDSGLPNDRFFAVRPEGSVSTLKIQRTERGDSAVYLCASSLTGRDEQYFGPGTRLTVT.

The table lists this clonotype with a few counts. DNA of the CDR3: TGTGCCAGCACCGTGACAGGGAACTACGAGCAGTACTTC. Translating it yields CASTVTGNYEQYF. The chain joins TRBV6-6 to TRBJ2-5; TRBD1 aligns across 7 bases. The DNA end is more similar to TRBJ2-7, so the J call may be wrong. The CDR3 is 13 amino acids. Germline CDR1 is MNHNY and CDR2 is SVGAGI (reference sequence).

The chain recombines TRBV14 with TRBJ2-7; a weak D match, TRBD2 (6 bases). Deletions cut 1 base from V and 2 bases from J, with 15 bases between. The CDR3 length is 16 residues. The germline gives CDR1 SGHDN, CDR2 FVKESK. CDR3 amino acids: CASSQGVGTSPYEQYF. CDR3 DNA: TGTGCCAGCAGCCAAGGCGTAGGGACTTCCCCCTACGAGCAGTACTTC. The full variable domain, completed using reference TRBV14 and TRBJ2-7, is EAGVTQFPSHSVIEKGQTVTLRCDPISGHDNLYWYRRVMGKEIKFLLHFVKESKQDESGMPNNRFLAERTGGTYSTLKVQPAELEDSGVYFCASSQGVGTSPYEQYFGPGTRLTVT.

The CDR3 DNA sequence: TGTGCCAGCAGTTACGGAAATGACGGGAGACGCGGTGAGCAGTTCTTC. It encodes CASSYGNDGRRGEQFF. This sequence joins TRBV6-6 and TRBJ2-1; TRBD2 might be the D (6 bases). Germline V gives CDR1 MNHNY, CDR2 SVGAGI (reference sequence). V lost 2 bases, J lost 9 bases, and 20 bases lay in between. The CDR3 is 16 residues long.

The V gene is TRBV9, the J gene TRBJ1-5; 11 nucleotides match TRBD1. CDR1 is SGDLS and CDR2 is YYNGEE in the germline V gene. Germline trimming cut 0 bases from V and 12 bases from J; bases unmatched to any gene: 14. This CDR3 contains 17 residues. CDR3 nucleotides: TGTGCCAGCAGCGTAGGTGCCGGGACAGGGGGATTATCGAGCCAGCATTTT. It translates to CASSVGAGTGGLSSQHF. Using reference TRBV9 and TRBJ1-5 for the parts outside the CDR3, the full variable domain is DSGVTQTPKHLITATGQRVTLRCSPRSGDLSVYWYQQSLDQGLQFLIQYYNGEERAKGNILERFSAQQFPDLHSELNLSSLELGDSALYFCASSVGAGTGGLSSQHFGDGTRLSIL.

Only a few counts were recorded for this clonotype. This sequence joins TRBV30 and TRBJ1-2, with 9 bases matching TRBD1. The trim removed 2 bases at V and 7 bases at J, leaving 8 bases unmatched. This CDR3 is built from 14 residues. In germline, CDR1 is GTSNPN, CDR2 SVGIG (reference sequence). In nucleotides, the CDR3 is TGTGCCTGGAGTCGACTGGGACAGGGCCTTGGCTACACCTTC. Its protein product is CAWSRLGQGLGYTF.

CDR3 in DNA: TGCGCCAGCAGTGCGAGGGGGCGCGAGAACACCGGGGAGCTGTTTTTT. The encoded protein is CASSARGRENTGELFF. The chain has TRBV10-1 and TRBJ2-2, with 7 nucleotides matching TRBD1. Germline-derived CDR1 and CDR2 are WNHNN and SYGVQD (reference sequence). Trimming took 4 bases from V and 1 from J; bases not matched to a gene: 6. The CDR3 runs 16 residues.

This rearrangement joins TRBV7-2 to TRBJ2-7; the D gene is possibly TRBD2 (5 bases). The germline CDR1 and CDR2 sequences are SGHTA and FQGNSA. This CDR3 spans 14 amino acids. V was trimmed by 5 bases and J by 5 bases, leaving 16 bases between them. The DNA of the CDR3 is TGTGCCAGCAGCCCCGGACCAATCGGGGACGAGCAGTACTTC. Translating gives CASSPGPIGDEQYF.

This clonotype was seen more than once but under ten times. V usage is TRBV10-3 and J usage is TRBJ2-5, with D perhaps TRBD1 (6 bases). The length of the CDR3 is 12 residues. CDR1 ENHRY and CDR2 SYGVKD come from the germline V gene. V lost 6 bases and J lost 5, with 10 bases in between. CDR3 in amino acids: CAIREQGETQYF. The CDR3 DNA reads TGTGCCATCAGAGAACAGGGCGAGACCCAGTACTTC.

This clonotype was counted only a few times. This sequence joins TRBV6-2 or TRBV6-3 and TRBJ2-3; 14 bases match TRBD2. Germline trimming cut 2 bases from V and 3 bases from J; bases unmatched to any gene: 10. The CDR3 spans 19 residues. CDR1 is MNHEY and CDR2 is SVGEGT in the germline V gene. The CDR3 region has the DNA TGTGCCAGCAGTTACACGACTAGCGGGAGGGCACCGGGTACAGATACGCAGTATTTT. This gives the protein CASSYTTSGRAPGTDTQYF.

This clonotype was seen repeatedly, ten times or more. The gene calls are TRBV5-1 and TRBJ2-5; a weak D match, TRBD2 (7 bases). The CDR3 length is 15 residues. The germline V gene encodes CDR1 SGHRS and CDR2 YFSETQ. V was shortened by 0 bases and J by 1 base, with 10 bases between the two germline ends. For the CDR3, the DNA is TGCGCCAGCAGCTTGGGCGGGGGCCGCCAAGAGACCCAGTACTTC. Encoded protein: CASSLGGGRQETQYF. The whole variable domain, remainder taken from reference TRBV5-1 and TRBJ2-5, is KAGVTQTPRYLIKTRGQQVTLSCSPISGHRSVSWYQQTPGQGLQFLFEYFSETQRNKGNFPGRFSGRQFSNSRSEMNVSTLELGDSALYLCASSLGGGRQETQYFGPGTRLLVL.

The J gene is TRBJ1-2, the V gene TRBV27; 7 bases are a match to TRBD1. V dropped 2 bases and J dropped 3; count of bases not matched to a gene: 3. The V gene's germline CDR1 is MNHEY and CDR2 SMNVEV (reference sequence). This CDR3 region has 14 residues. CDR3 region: CASSLTGQHYGYTF. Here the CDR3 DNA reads TGTGCCAGCAGTTTAACGGGACAGCACTATGGCTACACCTTC.

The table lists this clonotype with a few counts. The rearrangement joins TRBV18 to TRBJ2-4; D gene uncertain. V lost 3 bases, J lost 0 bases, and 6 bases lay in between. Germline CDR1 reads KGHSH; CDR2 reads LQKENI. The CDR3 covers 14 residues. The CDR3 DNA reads TGTGCCAGCTCACCCGTTCTAGCCAAAAACATTCAGTACTTC. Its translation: CASSPVLAKNIQYF.

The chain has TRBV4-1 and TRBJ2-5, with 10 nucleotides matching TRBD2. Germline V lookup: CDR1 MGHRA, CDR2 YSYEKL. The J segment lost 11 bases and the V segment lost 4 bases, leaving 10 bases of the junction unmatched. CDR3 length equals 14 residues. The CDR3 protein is CASSLTGLADPQYF. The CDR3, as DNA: TGCGCCAGCAGCCTTACCGGACTAGCGGATCCACAGTACTTC.

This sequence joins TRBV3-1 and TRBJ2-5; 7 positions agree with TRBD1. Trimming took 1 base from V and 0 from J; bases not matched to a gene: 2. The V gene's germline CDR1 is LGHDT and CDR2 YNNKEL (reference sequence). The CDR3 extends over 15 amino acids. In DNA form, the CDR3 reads TGTGCCAGCAGCCAAGGCCAGGGGGACCAAGAGACCCAGTACTTC. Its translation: CASSQGQGDQETQYF.

The DNA of the CDR3 is TGTGCTAGTGGTCCGGGACAGGAGATTGAGACCCAGTACTTC. Protein sequence: CASGPGQEIETQYF. V and J are TRBV12-5 and TRBJ2-5, with 8 bases lining up with TRBD1. V shed 5 bases and J 5 bases; nucleotides not matched to a gene: 7. In germline, CDR1 is LGHNT, CDR2 FRNRAP. The CDR3 extends over 14 amino acids.

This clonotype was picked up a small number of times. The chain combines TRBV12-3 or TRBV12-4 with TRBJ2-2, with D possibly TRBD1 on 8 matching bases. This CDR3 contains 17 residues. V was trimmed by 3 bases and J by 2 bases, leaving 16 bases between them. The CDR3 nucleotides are TGTGCCAGCAGTTTTGGGGGGGACAGGCAAAACACCGGGGAGCTGTTTTTT. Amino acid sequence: CASSFGGDRQNTGELFF.

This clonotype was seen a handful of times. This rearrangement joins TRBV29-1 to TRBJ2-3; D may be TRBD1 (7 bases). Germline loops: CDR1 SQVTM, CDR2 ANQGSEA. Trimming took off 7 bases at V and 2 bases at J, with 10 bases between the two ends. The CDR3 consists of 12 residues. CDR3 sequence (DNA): TGCAGCGCAGGGGGGCTCACAGATACGCAGTATTTT. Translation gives CSAGGLTDTQYF.

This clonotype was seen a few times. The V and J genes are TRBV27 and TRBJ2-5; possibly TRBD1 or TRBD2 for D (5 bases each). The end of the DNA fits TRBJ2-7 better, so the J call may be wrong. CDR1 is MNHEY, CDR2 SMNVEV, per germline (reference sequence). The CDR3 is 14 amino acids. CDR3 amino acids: CASSRLGRAHEQYF. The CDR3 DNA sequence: TGTGCCAGCAGTAGGCTGGGACGGGCCCACGAGCAGTACTTC.

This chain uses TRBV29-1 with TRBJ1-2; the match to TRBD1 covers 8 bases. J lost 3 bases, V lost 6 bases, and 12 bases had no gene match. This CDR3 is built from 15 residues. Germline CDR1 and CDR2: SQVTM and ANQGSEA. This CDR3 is CSVWGTGQGDYGYTF. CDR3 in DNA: TGCAGCGTGTGGGGGACCGGACAGGGAGACTATGGCTACACCTTC.

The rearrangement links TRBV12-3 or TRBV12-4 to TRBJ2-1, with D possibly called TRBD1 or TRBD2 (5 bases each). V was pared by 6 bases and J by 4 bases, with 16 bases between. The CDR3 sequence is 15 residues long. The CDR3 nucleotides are TGTGCCAGCAGCTTCCACCGGGACGGATACAATGAGCAGTTCTTC. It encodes CASSFHRDGYNEQFF.